The 18 T cell receptor beta chains reported below all come from one sample, sequenced in a study of blood T cell repertoires in COVID-19. TCRdb's table, derived via immunoSEQ multiplex PCR, lists solely in-frame clones and lacks some. The sample lists about 340,000 clones; 75% to 90% were seen once. Sequencing was performed on peripheral blood. The receptors come from a woman in her sixties or seventies with COVID-19, enrolled during active disease.

This rearrangement joins TRBV19 to TRBJ1-1, with 8 bases identical to TRBD1. The junction had 5 bases not matched to a gene; V was cut back by 5 bases and J by 0 bases. In germline, CDR1 is LNHDA, CDR2 SQIVND (reference sequence). The CDR3 contains 15 residues. The chain's CDR3 is CASSAGQAVNTEAFF. The CDR3 region has the DNA TGTGCCAGTAGTGCGGGACAGGCTGTGAACACTGAAGCTTTCTTT.

This clone was picked up one time. This rearrangement joins TRBV19 to TRBJ2-1; TRBD1 might be the D (5 bases). CDR1 is LNHDA, CDR2 SQIVND, per germline (reference sequence). V dropped 6 bases and J dropped 8 bases, with 11 bases sitting between them. This CDR3 region has 12 residues. CDR3 loop: CASSHIRDEQFF. The CDR3, as DNA: TGTGCCAGTAGCCACATCAGGGATGAGCAGTTCTTC.

The J gene is TRBJ1-2, the V gene TRBV7-9, with 7 nucleotides matching TRBD1. From germline, CDR1 is SEHNR and CDR2 FQNEAQ (reference sequence). This CDR3 is built from 17 residues. V lost 4 bases, J lost 2 bases, and 13 bases stayed unmatched. In nucleotides, the CDR3 is TGTGCCAGCAGCTATAGACTACAGGGGCCGTTGAACTATGGCTACACCTTC. Protein product: CASSYRLQGPLNYGYTF.

The genes are TRBV4-1 and TRBJ1-4, with 9 bases aligning to TRBD1. The CDR3 has 18 amino acids. CDR1 MGHRA and CDR2 YSYEKL come from the germline V gene. V trimming: 0 bases; J trimming: 8 bases; junction bases outside the gene matches: 13. CDR3 amino acids: CASSQESLRDREREKLFF. CDR3 nucleotides: TGCGCCAGCAGCCAAGAATCCCTCCGGGACAGGGAGAGAGAAAAACTGTTTTTT.

The V and J genes are TRBV7-2 and TRBJ1-2; D gene uncertain. CDR1 and CDR2 from the germline V gene are SGHTA and FQGNSA. This CDR3 contains 15 residues. Trimming cost V 5 bases and J 1 base, with 14 bases left between them. As DNA, the CDR3 is TGTGCCAGCAGCCAGGAGGCGGGGATTAACTATGGCTACACCTTC. Encoded protein: CASSQEAGINYGYTF.

This chain uses TRBV18 with TRBJ1-1; TRBD1 matches 9 bases. In germline, CDR1 is KGHSH, CDR2 LQKENI. V gave up 6 bases and J gave up 3 bases; unmatched junction bases: 5. This CDR3 is built from 14 residues. The CDR3 DNA reads as TGTGCCAGCTCCGTTACAGGGGGCGACACTGAAGCTTTCTTT. This sequence encodes CASSVTGGDTEAFF.

This chain uses TRBV4-2 with TRBJ2-7; D not certain. Trimming removed 0 bases from V and 5 bases from J, with 5 bases in between. Germline V CDR1 and CDR2: LGHNA, YNFKEQ. CDR3 length: 12 residues. The CDR3: CASSQDFNEQYF. In nucleotides, the CDR3 is TGTGCCAGCAGCCAAGATTTTAACGAGCAGTACTTC.

The CDR3 sequence: CAIRGQGFKNEQYF. The CDR3 coding sequence is TGTGCCATCAGGGGACAGGGATTTAAGAACGAGCAGTACTTC. The chain carries TRBV10-3 and TRBJ2-7; 9 positions agree with TRBD1. The CDR3 is 14 amino acids. Germline V lookup: CDR1 ENHRY, CDR2 SYGVKD. V was pared by 6 bases and J by 5 bases, with 8 bases of the junction left unmatched.

J is TRBJ2-3 and V is TRBV19; TRBD1 is a possible D gene (6 bases). Deletions cut 5 bases from V and 5 bases from J, with 14 bases between. The germline CDR1 and CDR2 sequences are LNHDA and SQIVND (reference sequence). The CDR3 sequence is 14 residues long. The CDR3 DNA sequence: TGTGCCAGTAGTGTACAGGGAACAGGAGATACGCAGTATTTT. Translating gives CASSVQGTGDTQYF.

The chain recombines TRBV9 with TRBJ2-7; 11 bases are a match to TRBD1. With V trimmed by 3 bases and J by 0 bases, 2 bases remained unmatched. Germline-derived CDR1 and CDR2 are SGDLS and YYNGEE. This CDR3 is 15 amino acids long. The CDR3 DNA sequence: TGTGCCAGCAGCGCCGGACAGGGGGCCTCCTACGAGCAGTACTTC. It encodes CASSAGQGASYEQYF.

The J gene is TRBJ1-1, the V gene TRBV4-2; 8 positions match TRBD1. CDR1 is LGHNA and CDR2 is YNFKEQ in the germline V gene. The CDR3 length is 16 residues. With V trimmed by 3 bases and J by 5 bases, 11 bases remained unmatched. In DNA form, the CDR3 reads TGTGCCAGCAGCCAGTCAAGGGGCAGGGGGCCGACTGAAGCTTTCTTT. Protein: CASSQSRGRGPTEAFF.

This chain links TRBV19 with TRBJ1-1; D may be TRBD1 (6 bases). The germline V gene encodes CDR1 LNHDA and CDR2 SQIVND (reference sequence). CDR3 size: 15 residues. V lost 1 base to trimming and J lost 5 bases, with 14 bases between them. For the CDR3, the DNA is TGTGCCAGTAGTATAGGGGCAGGGGCCGGGACTGAAGCTTTCTTT. Translating it yields CASSIGAGAGTEAFF.

The chain is built from TRBV6-6 and TRBJ1-4; 8 nucleotides match TRBD1. V lost 9 bases to trimming and J lost 8 bases; unmatched junction nucleotides: 11. Germline lookup yields CDR1 MNHNY and CDR2 SVGAGI (reference sequence). The CDR3 has 14 residues. The DNA of the CDR3 is TGTGCCAGTCAAAAACAGGGGGAGGGAGAAAAACTGTTTTTT. Translated, it gives CASQKQGEGEKLFF.

CDR3 coding DNA: TGTGCCAGCAGCTTCGGTGCGGGTGACTCCTACAATGAGCAGTTCTTC. It specifies CASSFGAGDSYNEQFF. This chain links TRBV5-8 with TRBJ2-1; weak D call: TRBD2 (5 bases). Germline V CDR1 and CDR2: SGHTS, YDEGEE. The CDR3 totals 16 residues. Trimming took off 2 bases at V and 0 bases at J, with 12 bases between the two ends.

This chain uses TRBV7-2 with TRBJ2-5, with D uncertain. This CDR3 has 12 amino acids. Trimming shortened V by 5 bases and J by 3 bases, and 7 bases separated the two germline ends. Looked up from germline, CDR1 is SGHTA and CDR2 is FQGNSA. The CDR3 nucleotides read TGTGCCAGCAGCAAGGCGGAAGAGACCCAGTACTTC. This encodes CASSKAEETQYF. Variable domain in full (rest from reference TRBV7-2 and TRBJ2-5): GAGVSQSPSNKVTEKGKDVELRCDPISGHTALYWYRQSLGQGLEFLIYFQGNSAPDKSGLPSDRFSAERTGGSVSTLTIQRTQQEDSAVYLCASSKAEETQYFGPGTRLLVL.

This chain joins TRBV19 and TRBJ1-2; 8 bases are shared with TRBD1. V dropped 7 bases and J dropped 10; count of bases not matched to a gene: 14. Germline lookup yields CDR1 LNHDA and CDR2 SQIVND (reference sequence). The CDR3 is 14 residues long. DNA for the CDR3: TGTGCCAGTAATCCCCAAGCGACAGGGGAGGACTACACCTTC. It is translated as CASNPQATGEDYTF.

CDR3 sequence: CASSLVSGGAHEQYF. CDR3 in DNA: TGCGCCAGCAGCTTGGTGAGCGGGGGGGCCCACGAGCAGTACTTC. The chain joins TRBV5-1 to TRBJ2-7, with 10 bases aligning to TRBD2. The CDR3 loop spans 15 amino acids. With V trimmed by 0 bases and J by 5 bases, 5 bases remained unmatched. Germline V gene sequence: CDR1 SGHRS, CDR2 YFSETQ.

The chain is built from TRBV13 and TRBJ1-6, with 8 bases lining up with TRBD1. With 4 bases clipped from V and 7 bases from J, the junction kept 6 bases outside the gene matches. This CDR3 region has 15 residues. Germline CDR1 is PRHDT and CDR2 is FYEKMQ (reference sequence). In DNA, the CDR3 is TGTGCCAGCAGCTCCGGCAGGGGGCTAAATTCACCCCTCCACTTT. Translated: CASSSGRGLNSPLHF.